Shown below are 22 T cell receptor beta chains from a single sample sequenced in a study of T-cell reconstitution after alpha-beta-depleted transplantation in children. Molecular barcoding with unique molecular identifiers was used for the TCRbeta library. TCRdb passed the PCR reads through MiXCR, listing each CDR3 protein once. The sample records roughly 500,000 distinct CDR3 sequences, about an eighth being singletons. Sample: PBMCs from the stem cell graft donor, taken from the stem cell graft. These receptors all stem from a human donor who donated a stem cell graft to a child with combined immunodeficiency.

This clonotype occurred a few times. The V gene is TRBV20-1, the J gene TRBJ2-7; 9 nucleotides agree with TRBD2. The CDR3 has 12 amino acids. The V gene end was trimmed by 6 bases and the J gene end by 5 bases; junction bases not matched to a gene: 5. Germline V gene sequence: CDR1 DFQATT, CDR2 SNEGSKA (reference sequence). The CDR3 reads CSARLAENEQYF. The CDR3 bases are TGCAGTGCGAGACTAGCGGAAAACGAGCAGTACTTC.

This clonotype was observed a few times. The J gene is TRBJ2-7, the V gene TRBV12-3 or TRBV12-4; D call uncertain. This CDR3 comprises 15 residues. Trimming cost V 8 bases and J 2 bases, with 19 bases left between them. This CDR3 is CASRLSPGAPYEQYF. The CDR3 nucleotides are TGTGCCAGCCGACTTAGCCCCGGAGCCCCCTACGAGCAGTACTTC.

This clonotype was seen ten or more times. This chain uses TRBV12-3 or TRBV12-4 with TRBJ2-3, with D perhaps matching TRBD1 (7 bases). V was clipped by 3 bases and J by 1 base, with 11 bases between them. The CDR3 runs to 15 residues. The chain's CDR3 is CASSFSRGGTDTQYF. DNA for the CDR3: TGTGCCAGCAGTTTTAGCAGGGGGGGCACAGATACGCAGTATTTT.

The table lists this clonotype with many counts. V usage is TRBV10-3 and J usage is TRBJ2-7; possibly TRBD1 for D (6 bases). The V gene lost 4 bases and the J gene lost 4 bases, with 8 bases spanning the gap. This CDR3 is 12 amino acids long. The germline CDR1 and CDR2 sequences are ENHRY and SYGVKD. The CDR3 loop reads CAISGTAYEQYF. The CDR3, as DNA: TGTGCCATCAGTGGGACAGCATACGAGCAGTACTTC.

The chain employs TRBV12-3 or TRBV12-4 and TRBJ2-2, with unresolved D. CDR3 length equals 12 residues. V lost 5 bases, J lost 7 bases, and 8 bases lay in between. DNA of the CDR3: TGTGCCAGCAGTGGTGTTAGCGGGGAGCTGTTTTTT. Translating gives CASSGVSGELFF.

The rearrangement uses TRBV9 and TRBJ2-1; D tentatively reads TRBD1 or TRBD2 (5 bases each). Germline V gene sequence: CDR1 SGDLS, CDR2 YYNGEE. The CDR3 consists of 15 residues. V lost 3 bases and J lost 1, with 11 bases in between. CDR3: CASSGTGQSYNEQFF. The CDR3 DNA reads TGTGCCAGCAGCGGAACGGGGCAGTCCTACAATGAGCAGTTCTTC.

Ten or more counts support this clonotype. V and J are TRBV3-1 and TRBJ1-1; the match to TRBD1 covers 7 bases. This CDR3 has 12 amino acids. V was clipped by 5 bases and J by 8 bases; unmatched bases: 5. Germline CDR1 is LGHDT and CDR2 is YNNKEL (reference sequence). The CDR3 loop is CASSGRGGEAFF. CDR3 coding DNA: TGTGCCAGCAGCGGCAGGGGGGGAGAAGCTTTCTTT.

The table lists this clonotype with many counts. This sequence joins TRBV28 and TRBJ2-2, with 9 nucleotides matching TRBD2. V lost 3 bases and J lost 4; bases outside the gene matches: 0. There are 14 residues in the CDR3. Germline V gene lookup returns CDR1 MDHEN and CDR2 SYDVKM. In nucleotides, the CDR3 is TGTGCCAGCAGTTTGGGACTAGCCACCGGGGAGCTGTTTTTT. This sequence encodes CASSLGLATGELFF.

This clonotype was detected only a few times. The chain is built from TRBV12-3 or TRBV12-4 and TRBJ2-7; a possible D gene is TRBD2 (6 bases). The ends were cut back, 10 bases at V and 3 bases at J, with 16 bases in the middle. This CDR3 comprises 13 residues. The CDR3 nucleotides read TGTGCCACGCCATTAGCGGTTTTCTACGAGCAGTACTTC. This encodes CATPLAVFYEQYF.

This chain connects TRBV10-3 to TRBJ2-2; 8 bases are shared with TRBD1. Germline CDR1 and CDR2: ENHRY and SYGVKD. The CDR3 runs 16 residues. V shed 6 bases and J 1 base; nucleotides not matched to a gene: 7. CDR3 loop: CAIRVDRGGNTGELFF. As DNA, the CDR3 is TGTGCCATCAGGGTCGACAGGGGCGGGAACACCGGGGAGCTGTTTTTT.

This clonotype was counted at least ten times. The chain has TRBV6-5 and TRBJ2-1, with D perhaps being TRBD1 or TRBD2 (5 bases each). V was trimmed by 2 bases and J by 2 bases, leaving 7 bases between them. This CDR3 comprises 14 residues. CDR1 MNHEY and CDR2 SVGAGI come from the germline V gene. Here the CDR3 DNA reads TGTGCCAGCAGTTACGGGGGACCCTACAATGAGCAGTTCTTC. Its translation is CASSYGGPYNEQFF.

To note about this clonotype: Sequence at one end of the junction differs from germline and may be a read error. The chain carries TRBV7-3 and TRBJ2-2, with TRBD2 identical over 9 bases. CDR3 length: 15 amino acids. Germline V gives CDR1 SGHTA, CDR2 FQGTGA. The CDR3 spells CASSLSGRGTGEPFF. Here the CDR3 DNA reads TGTGCCAGCAGCTTAAGCGGGAGGGGCACCGGGGAGCCGTTTTTT.

This clonotype showed up many times. The CDR3 nucleotides are TGCAGCGCCGGGGGACTGAACACTGAAGCTTTCTTT. Translation gives CSAGGLNTEAFF. The rearrangement uses TRBV29-1 and TRBJ1-1; D might be TRBD1 (5 bases). Germline assignment: CDR1 SQVTM and CDR2 ANQGSEA. The CDR3 is 12 residues long. V lost 7 bases and J lost 0, with 9 bases in between.

This clonotype has only a few counts. V usage is TRBV5-6 and J usage is TRBJ2-3, with D perhaps TRBD1 (6 bases). The ends were cut back, 0 bases at V and 2 bases at J, with 13 bases in the middle. In germline, CDR1 is SGHDT, CDR2 YYEEEE. The CDR3 spans 16 residues. In DNA form, the CDR3 reads TGTGCCAGCAGCTTGGCTAGCAGGGGCCACACAGATACGCAGTATTTT. Its translation is CASSLASRGHTDTQYF.

This clonotype was seen only a few times. The chain combines TRBV29-1 with TRBJ2-1; TRBD2 aligns across 12 bases. After removal of 1 base from V and 9 bases from J, the junction contained 10 bases not matched to a gene. Per the germline V gene, CDR1 is SQVTM and CDR2 is ANQGSEA. This CDR3 spans 16 amino acids. The CDR3: CSVEVPTTSGSFEQFF. The CDR3 bases are TGCAGCGTTGAAGTGCCAACGACTAGCGGGAGCTTTGAGCAGTTCTTC.

This clonotype was picked up a small number of times. The chain employs TRBV5-6 and TRBJ1-6, with 8 bases identical to TRBD1. Germline-derived CDR1 and CDR2 are SGHDT and YYEEEE. The CDR3 spans 16 residues. The junction had 10 bases not matched to a gene; V was cut back by 4 bases and J by 7 bases. This CDR3 reads CASSKPGQGQNSPLHF. The DNA of the CDR3 is TGTGCCAGCAGCAAACCCGGACAGGGACAGAATTCACCCCTCCACTTT.

This clonotype was found many times. V is TRBV12-3 or TRBV12-4 and J is TRBJ2-1, with a possible D match to TRBD2 (5 bases). The CDR3 consists of 16 residues. Trimming took off 5 bases at V and 0 bases at J, with 14 bases between the two ends. CDR3 in amino acids: CASSPGLMSSYNEQFF. As DNA, the CDR3 is TGTGCCAGCAGTCCTGGACTCATGAGCTCCTACAATGAGCAGTTCTTC.

This clonotype turned up a few times. This chain links TRBV4-1 with TRBJ1-2; D uncertain. The germline V and J ends were trimmed by 1 base and 2 bases, with 11 bases remaining between them. The CDR3 spans 15 residues. Germline V CDR1 and CDR2: MGHRA, YSYEKL. The CDR3 DNA sequence: TGCGCCAGCAGCCAAGTCACCTCAGGAAACTATGGCTACACCTTC. This encodes CASSQVTSGNYGYTF.

This clonotype was found many times. This chain links TRBV29-1 with TRBJ1-2; 8 bases line up with TRBD1. The CDR3 has 14 amino acids. Germline CDR1 reads SQVTM; CDR2 reads ANQGSEA. With V trimmed by 6 bases and J by 4 bases, 10 bases remained unmatched. CDR3 coding DNA: TGCAGCGTCTCCCGCAGGGGGCGCGCCTATGGCTACACCTTC. This sequence encodes CSVSRRGRAYGYTF.

Only a few counts were recorded for this clonotype. CDR3 amino acids: CASSSTPWETDTQYF. The CDR3 DNA sequence: TGCGCCAGCAGCTCGACACCCTGGGAGACAGATACGCAGTATTTT. The chain recombines TRBV5-1 with TRBJ2-3; possible D gene TRBD2, 5 bases. The CDR3 covers 15 residues. Deletions cut 3 bases from V and 3 bases from J, with 14 bases between. In germline, CDR1 is SGHRS, CDR2 YFSETQ. Using reference TRBV5-1 and TRBJ2-3 for the parts outside the CDR3, the full variable domain is KAGVTQTPRYLIKTRGQQVTLSCSPISGHRSVSWYQQTPGQGLQFLFEYFSETQRNKGNFPGRFSGRQFSNSRSEMNVSTLELGDSALYLCASSSTPWETDTQYFGPGTRLTVL.

This clonotype appeared a few times. The chain links TRBV20-1 to TRBJ2-3; 7 bases line up with TRBD2. The CDR3 loop spans 19 amino acids. J lost 0 bases, V lost 0 bases, and 15 bases had no gene match. Germline V gene data show CDR1 as DFQATT and CDR2 as SNEGSKA (reference sequence). CDR3 in amino acids: CSARDPIRAGSTSTDTQYF. As DNA, the CDR3 is TGCAGTGCTAGAGATCCAATTAGAGCGGGGTCGACTAGCACAGATACGCAGTATTTT.

This chain uses TRBV5-5 with TRBJ2-7; 12 bases align to TRBD2. Losses at the gene ends were 3 bases for V and 7 bases for J; bases not matched to a gene: 8. Germline CDR1 is SGHKS and CDR2 is YYEKEE (reference sequence). The CDR3 contains 15 residues. This CDR3 reads CASSYGLAGIREQYF. Here the CDR3 DNA reads TGTGCCAGCAGCTACGGACTAGCGGGAATCCGGGAGCAGTACTTC. Full variable domain (remainder filled in from reference TRBV5-5 and TRBJ2-7): DAGVTQSPTHLIKTRGQQVTLRCSPISGHKSVSWYQQVLGQGPQFIFQYYEKEERGRGNFPDRFSARQFPNYSSELNVNALLLGDSALYLCASSYGLAGIREQYFGPGTRLTVT.